A single sample is the source of the 2 T cell receptor beta chains below, sequenced in a study. TCRdb redid the calling of the 5' RACE reads with MiXCR, one entry per CDR3 protein. The sample lists more than 10,000 distinct CDR3 sequences, 23% occurring once. Sequencing was carried out using naive CD4+ T cells sorted from blood. Sample subset: naive CD4+ T cells, CD4+CD45RA+CD25-. The receptors originated from a female donor with breast cancer.

This clonotype was counted ten times or more. The V call is TRBV5-1, the J call TRBJ1-4, with 7 bases lining up with TRBD1. The CDR3 is 14 amino acids. Germline V gives CDR1 SGHRS, CDR2 YFSETQ. V gave up 3 bases and J gave up 8 bases; unmatched junction bases: 7. This CDR3 reads CASSSTDRTEKLFF. In nucleotides, the CDR3 is TGCGCCAGCAGCTCGACGGACAGGACCGAAAAACTGTTTTTT.

This clonotype is termed medium-sized. The V and J genes are TRBV29-1 and TRBJ1-5; the D is unclear. Between the trimmed V and J ends, which lost 7 bases and 2 bases, there was a span of 18 bases. This CDR3 is 15 amino acids long. Germline V gene lookup returns CDR1 SQVTM and CDR2 ANQGSEA. The CDR3 sequence is CSAVVDNRGNQPQHF. CDR3 DNA: TGCAGCGCCGTCGTCGATAACAGAGGCAATCAGCCCCAGCATTTT.